The TCR beta chain under discussion was sequenced for a study of blood T cell repertoires in COVID-19. Across the whole study: Spain, Italy and the United States supplied samples that represented acute and convalescent COVID-19. T cells, B-cell-depleted T cells, or PBMCs supplied cDNA or gDNA.

Method: immunoSEQ multiplex PCR; TCRdb's copy keeps in-frame clones and lacks some. The data contain about 73,000 clones, roughly 80% of them seen just once; the ten biggest clones take up 25% to 30%. The CDR3 sequence is 14 residues long. V gave up 0 bases and J gave up 2 bases, with 7 bases separating them. CDR1 and CDR2 from the germline V gene are ENHRY and SYGVKD. The TCR originated in a human donor in a cohort sampled during active COVID-19. The gene calls are TRBV10-3 and TRBJ2-5; D gene unclear. Sequenced sample: peripheral blood. This chain's CDR3 is CAISESNRQETQYF. The CDR3 nucleotides are TGTGCCATCAGTGAGTCGAACAGACAAGAGACCCAGTACTTC.